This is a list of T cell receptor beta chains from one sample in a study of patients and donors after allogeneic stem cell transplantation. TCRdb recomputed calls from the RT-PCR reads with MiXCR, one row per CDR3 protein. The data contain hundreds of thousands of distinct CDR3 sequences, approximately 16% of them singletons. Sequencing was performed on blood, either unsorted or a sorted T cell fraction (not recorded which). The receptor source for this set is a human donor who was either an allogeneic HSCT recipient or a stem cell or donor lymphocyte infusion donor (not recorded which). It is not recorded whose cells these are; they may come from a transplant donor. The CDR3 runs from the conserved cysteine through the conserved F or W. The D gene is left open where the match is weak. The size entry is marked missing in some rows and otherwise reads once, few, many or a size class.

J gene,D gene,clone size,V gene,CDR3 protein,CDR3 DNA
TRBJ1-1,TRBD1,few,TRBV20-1,CSARGGRDREAFF,TGCAGTGCTAGAGGCGGGCGGGACAGGGAAGCTTTCTTT
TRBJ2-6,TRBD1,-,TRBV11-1,CASSLLDRGPSGANVLTF,TGTGCCAGCAGCTTATTAGACAGGGGGCCGAGTGGGGCCAACGTCCTGACTTTC
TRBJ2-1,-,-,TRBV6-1,CASGARTTREQFF,TGTGCCAGCGGCGCCAGAACCACCCGTGAGCAGTTCTTC
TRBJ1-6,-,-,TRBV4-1,CASSLIASSYNSPLHF,TGCGCCAGCAGCCTAATTGCGAGCTCCTATAATTCACCCCTCCACTTT
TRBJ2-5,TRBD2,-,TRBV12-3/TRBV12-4,CASGLVGRGQETQYF,TGTGCCAGCGGACTGGTGGGGAGGGGTCAAGAGACCCAGTACTTC
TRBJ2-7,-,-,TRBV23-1,CASSQSAFYEQYF,TGCGCCAGCAGTCAATCGGCCTTCTACGAGCAGTACTTC
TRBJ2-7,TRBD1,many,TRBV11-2,CASSLGTGITYEQYF,TGTGCCAGCAGCTTAGGGACAGGGATAACCTACGAGCAGTACTTC
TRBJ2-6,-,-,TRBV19,CASSTLQGFGANVLTF,TGTGCCAGTAGTACCTTACAGGGTTTCGGGGCCAACGTCCTGACTTTC
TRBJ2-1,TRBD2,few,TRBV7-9,CASFPGTSRHNEQFF,TGTGCCAGCTTCCCTGGGACTAGCCGACACAATGAGCAGTTCTTC
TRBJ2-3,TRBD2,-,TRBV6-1,CASSRLAANTDTQYF,TGTGCCAGCAGTAGACTAGCGGCCAACACAGATACGCAGTATTTT
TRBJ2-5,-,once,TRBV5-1,CASSSGRALGETQYF,TGCGCCAGCAGCTCTGGGCGAGCGTTGGGAGAGACCCAGTACTTC
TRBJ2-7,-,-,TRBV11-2,CASSTRGRTSVSSYEQYF,TGTGCCAGCAGCACCCGGGGGCGGACATCTGTTAGCTCCTACGAGCAGTACTTC
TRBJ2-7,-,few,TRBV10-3,CAIRKRGDLYEQYF,TGTGCCATCAGGAAAAGAGGGGACTTGTACGAGCAGTACTTC
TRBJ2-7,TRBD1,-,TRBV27,CASRLTGSYEQYF,TGTGCCAGCAGGCTGACAGGGAGTTACGAGCAGTACTTC
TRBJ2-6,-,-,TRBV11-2,CASSLDQGKAAGANVLTF,TGTGCCAGCAGCTTAGATCAGGGGAAGGCTGCTGGGGCCAACGTCCTGACTTTC
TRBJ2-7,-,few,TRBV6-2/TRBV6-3,CASMGPGQPLGYEQYF,TGTGCCAGCATGGGTCCAGGTCAACCTCTCGGCTACGAGCAGTACTTC
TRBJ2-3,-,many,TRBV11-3,CASSQWRDSIIADTQYF,TGTGCCAGCAGCCAGTGGCGGGACTCGATTATAGCAGATACGCAGTATTTT
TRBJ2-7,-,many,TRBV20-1,CSAIWLPYEQYF,TGCAGTGCTATTTGGCTGCCCTACGAGCAGTACTTC
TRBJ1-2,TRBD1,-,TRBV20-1,CSADQGTVYGYTF,TGCAGTGCCGACCAGGGGACAGTCTATGGCTACACCTTC
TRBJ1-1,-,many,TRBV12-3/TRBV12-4,CASTLGVSNTEAFF,TGTGCCAGCACCCTGGGGGTCTCGAACACTGAAGCTTTCTTT
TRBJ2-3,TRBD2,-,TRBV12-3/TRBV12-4,CASSQLAGGGDTQYF,TGTGCCAGCAGTCAACTAGCGGGAGGGGGAGATACGCAGTATTTT
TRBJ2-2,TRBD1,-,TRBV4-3,CASSQDRFGAGELFF,TGCGCCAGCAGCCAGGACAGGTTTGGCGCCGGGGAGCTGTTTTTT
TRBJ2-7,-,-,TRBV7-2,CASSLAPGSPGDF,TGTGCCAGCAGCTTAGCTCCAGGGTCCCCGGGGGACTTC
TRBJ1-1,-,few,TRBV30,CAWSGFTNTEAFF,TGTGCCTGGAGTGGGTTCACCAACACTGAAGCTTTCTTT
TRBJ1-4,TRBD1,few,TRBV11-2,CASSSRTGWIEKLFF,TGTGCCAGCAGCTCTAGGACAGGTTGGATAGAAAAACTGTTTTTT
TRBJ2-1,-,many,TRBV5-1,CASSPPSVDEQFF,TGCGCCAGCAGCCCCCCTAGCGTCGATGAGCAGTTCTTC
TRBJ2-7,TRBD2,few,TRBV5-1,CASSEGLAHEQYF,TGCGCCAGCAGCGAAGGACTAGCGCACGAGCAGTACTTC
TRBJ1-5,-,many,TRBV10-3,CAIGQPTEPQHF,TGTGCCATCGGACAGCCCACTGAACCCCAGCATTTT
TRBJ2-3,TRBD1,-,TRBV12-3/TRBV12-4,CASSRDRQQSADTQYF,TGTGCCAGCAGTCGGGACAGGCAGCAGAGCGCAGATACGCAGTATTTT